This T cell receptor (beta chain) was identified in a study of identifying expanded T cells in peripheral blood (dated by TCRdb to the late 2010s). As for the study more broadly: Technical replicates were generated by sequencing separate aliquots of the same genomic DNA pool, and four replicates were compared pairwise.

No immune events, such as infections, were documented for the healthy donors during the collection period. Time-dependent variance in a beta-binomial model of T-cell clone differential abundance was calibrated using healthy-donor blood repertoires as a training cohort. The training cohort was composed of some ten healthy donors, 3 female and 7 male. An age range of about 29 to 65 years, with an average of about 45 years, was recorded for the donors. Whole blood, obtained from a commercial supplier, was collected from each healthy donor at three time points spaced approximately two weeks apart. For immunosequencing, genomic DNA was extracted from whole blood that had not been sorted. From a lookup of the germline V gene, CDR1 and CDR2 are SGHNT and YENEEA. The CDR3, from cysteine to phenylalanine, totals 16 residues. Solely the CDR3 DNA is kept, with 48 bases framed from the first base. V trim: 1 base; J trim: 8 bases; unmatched bases: 9.

Overall study results and their limits: Across all healthy-donor time intervals, the beta-binomial model significantly cut both the number of clones called differentially abundant and the false-positive rate. The binomial model flagged approximately 1.1 differentially abundant clones between technical replicates but about 16 over roughly two weeks and 19 over around four weeks. Across all healthy donors, variance in clone template counts between approximately 2-week samples was found to increase significantly with total template count. It was expected by the authors that biological variance in healthy repertoires might increase further over much longer intervals, such as months to years.

This clone was seen only once. The antigen this receptor binds is unknown. Base qualities are not at hand, and no much larger clone is one base apart. The immunoSEQ Assay, which relies on bias-controlled multiplex PCR amplification of genomic DNA, was used to profile TCRbeta CDR3 regions. On the authors' methods: To quantify the absolute abundance of each unique TCRbeta CDR3 region, the sequences were collapsed and filtered. Differential abundance was tested with two models: a binomial (Fisher-equivalent) model and a beta-binomial model that adds time-dependent variance fitted from healthy donors. Any clone with fewer than 5 combined templates was excluded, and a clone was called differentially abundant if its Benjamini-Hochberg FDR was below 0.01. In the beta-binomial model, variance was expressed as a function of the total template count across the two samples, in the form v = (b*log(k)+a)^2. TCRdb took over this immuneACCESS table, retaining in-frame rearrangements with V and J assigned. Such tables are incomplete; in checked studies, under half of the missing clones stem from an unresolved V gene, and the remainder is unexplained. V, J and clone size were drawn from that table, and D and trimming were deduced from the DNA. Counted in this sample were over 100,000 clones; less than 90% of them appeared once. The top ten clonotypes cover 6.5% to 9% of the sample.

The sample consisted of blood. The rearrangement combines TRBV11-3 with TRBJ2-1; 9 junctional bases match TRBD2. The sequence came from a person aged 18 to 70 in good health. This receptor has the CDR3 CASSLGGGRAPDEQFF. The sequence in DNA is TGTGCCAGCAGCTTAGGAGGCGGGAGGGCCCCGGATGAGCAGTTCTTC.